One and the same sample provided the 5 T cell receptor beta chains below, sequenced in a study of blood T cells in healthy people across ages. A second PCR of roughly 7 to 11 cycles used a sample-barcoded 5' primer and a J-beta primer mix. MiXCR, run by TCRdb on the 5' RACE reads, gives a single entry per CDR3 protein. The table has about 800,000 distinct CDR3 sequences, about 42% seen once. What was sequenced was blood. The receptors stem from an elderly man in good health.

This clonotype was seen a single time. CDR3 in amino acids: CASSPYQGTKDEQFF. DNA of the CDR3: TGCGCCAGCAGCCCTTACCAAGGGACTAAGGATGAGCAGTTCTTC. The chain uses TRBV4-1 and TRBJ2-1; 7 bases are shared with TRBD2. V dropped 4 bases and J dropped 8; count of bases not matched to a gene: 11. The CDR3 has 15 amino acids. Germline CDR1 is MGHRA and CDR2 is YSYEKL.

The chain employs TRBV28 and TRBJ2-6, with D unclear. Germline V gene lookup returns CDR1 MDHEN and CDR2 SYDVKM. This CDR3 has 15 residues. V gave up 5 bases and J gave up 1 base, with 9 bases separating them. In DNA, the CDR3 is TGTGCCAGCAGTAGCGCCGGGTCTGGGGCCAACGTCCTGACTTTC. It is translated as CASSSAGSGANVLTF.

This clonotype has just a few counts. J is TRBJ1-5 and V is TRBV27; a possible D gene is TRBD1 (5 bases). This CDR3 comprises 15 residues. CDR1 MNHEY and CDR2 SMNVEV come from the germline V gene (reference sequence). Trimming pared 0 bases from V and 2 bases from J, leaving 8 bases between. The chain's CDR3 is CASSLSLGGNQPQHF. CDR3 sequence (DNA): TGTGCCAGCAGTTTATCGTTAGGGGGCAATCAGCCCCAGCATTTT.

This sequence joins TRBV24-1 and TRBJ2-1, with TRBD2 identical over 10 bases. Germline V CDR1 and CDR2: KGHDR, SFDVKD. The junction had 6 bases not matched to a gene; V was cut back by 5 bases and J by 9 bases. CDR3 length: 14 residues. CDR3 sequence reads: CATSAAGGPTEQFF. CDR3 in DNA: TGTGCCACCAGTGCAGCGGGAGGGCCCACTGAGCAGTTCTTC.

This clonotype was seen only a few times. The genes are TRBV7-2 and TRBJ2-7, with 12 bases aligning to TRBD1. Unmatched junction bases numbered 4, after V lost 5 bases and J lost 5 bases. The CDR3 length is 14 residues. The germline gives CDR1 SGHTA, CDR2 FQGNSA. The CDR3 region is CASSRDRGQDEQYF. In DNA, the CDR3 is TGTGCCAGCAGCCGGGACAGGGGGCAGGACGAGCAGTACTTC.